A single sample is the source of the 32 T cell receptor beta chains below, sequenced in a study of T cells in Graves' hyperthyroidism and ophthalmopathy. RNA transcripts were the template for amplifying TCR beta CDR3 regions. RT-PCR in the first round (using the HTBI primer set) targeted the TCR CDR3. TCRdb ran MiXCR on the multiplex PCR reads and lists one entry per CDR3 protein. Of around 690,000 distinct CDR3 sequences listed, around 15% were seen once; the top ten hold 15% to 19%. The sample taken for sequencing was blood. Source of these receptors: a man aged 45 to 65 with Graves' hyperthyroidism.

This chain uses TRBV29-1 with TRBJ1-4; TRBD1 might be the D (5 bases). Germline V gene lookup returns CDR1 SQVTM and CDR2 ANQGSEA. The ends were cut back, 4 bases at V and 7 bases at J, with 10 bases in the middle. This CDR3 contains 12 residues. CDR3 in DNA: TGCAGCGTTGTGGGGGAGGGTGAAAAACTGTTTTTT. Protein product: CSVVGEGEKLFF.

This clonotype was counted many times. This chain uses TRBV10-3 with TRBJ1-5, with 8 bases matching TRBD1. This CDR3 has 15 residues. With V trimmed by 3 bases and J by 6 bases, 7 bases remained unmatched. Germline V gene lookup returns CDR1 ENHRY and CDR2 SYGVKD. CDR3 bases: TGTGCCATCAGTGATTTTTGGCAGGGGGCTCAGCCCCAGCATTTT. Its translation is CAISDFWQGAQPQHF.

The chain combines TRBV29-1 with TRBJ1-2, with D possibly matching TRBD1 (6 bases). From germline, CDR1 is SQVTM and CDR2 ANQGSEA. V was pared by 3 bases and J by 6 bases, with 14 bases between. The CDR3 is 13 residues long. CDR3 loop: CSVDQGLSDGYTF. CDR3 coding DNA: TGCAGCGTTGATCAGGGGTTGTCTGATGGCTACACCTTC.

This chain joins TRBV27 and TRBJ2-7; D not certain. V gave up 0 bases and J gave up 5 bases, with 8 bases separating them. Germline lookup yields CDR1 MNHEY and CDR2 SMNVEV (reference sequence). CDR3 size: 13 residues. The CDR3 bases are TGTGCCAGCAGTTTATCGGCCAAACACGAGCAGTACTTC. Its translation: CASSLSAKHEQYF.

This clonotype has just a few counts. V is TRBV9 and J is TRBJ2-7, with 9 bases identical to TRBD2. This CDR3 contains 15 residues. Germline lookup yields CDR1 SGDLS and CDR2 YYNGEE. J gave up 3 bases and V 0 bases, and 4 bases lay outside the gene matches. The CDR3 DNA sequence: TGTGCCAGCAGCGTAGGGACTAGCGAATTCTACGAGCAGTACTTC. It translates to CASSVGTSEFYEQYF.

Only a few counts were recorded for this clonotype. The chain couples TRBV3-1 to TRBJ2-1; 12 nucleotides align to TRBD2. The CDR3 is 15 residues long. After removal of 4 bases from V and 9 bases from J, the junction contained 7 bases not matched to a gene. Per the germline V gene, CDR1 is LGHDT and CDR2 is YNNKEL (reference sequence). The chain's CDR3 is CASSPGLAGMGEQFF. The DNA for the CDR3 is TGTGCCAGCAGCCCGGGACTAGCGGGTATGGGTGAGCAGTTCTTC.

This clonotype has a count of ten or more. The chain joins TRBV6-2 or TRBV6-3 to TRBJ2-7, with 9 bases that match TRBD2. Germline-derived CDR1 and CDR2 are MNHEY and SVGEGT. The CDR3 is 17 amino acids. V shed 0 bases and J 3 bases; nucleotides not matched to a gene: 9. The CDR3 region has the DNA TGTGCCAGCAGTTACTCGAAAGTAGCGGGAGATTTCTACGAGCAGTACTTC. It encodes CASSYSKVAGDFYEQYF.

The J gene is TRBJ1-6, the V gene TRBV6-1; tentative D call: TRBD1 (5 bases). The germline V gene encodes CDR1 MNHNS and CDR2 SASEGT. CDR3 length: 13 residues. Trimming left V 6 bases short and J 15 bases short, with 18 bases between. The CDR3 DNA reads TGTGCCAGCAGCCCCGGGACTTCCATTCACCTCCACTTT. Translated, it gives CASSPGTSIHLHF.

The chain couples TRBV18 to TRBJ2-3; D is uncertain. The CDR3 covers 16 residues. Germline assignment: CDR1 KGHSH and CDR2 LQKENI. Trimming cost V 1 base and J 2 bases, with 13 bases left between them. The CDR3 here is CASSPLCPLDTDTQYF. The CDR3 coding sequence is TGTGCCAGCTCACCACTTTGTCCCCTCGACACAGATACGCAGTATTTT.

This clonotype was seen a handful of times. The chain employs TRBV6-2 or TRBV6-3 and TRBJ1-5, with 7 bases lining up with TRBD1. CDR1 is MNHEY and CDR2 is SVGEGT in the germline V gene. The V and J ends lost 6 bases and 4 bases, in that order; junction bases with no gene match: 9. The CDR3 is 15 residues long. CDR3 loop: CASSPGTVWNQPQHF. The CDR3 region has the DNA TGTGCCAGCAGCCCGGGGACAGTTTGGAATCAGCCCCAGCATTTT.

This chain links TRBV28 with TRBJ2-2; 11 bases map to TRBD1. CDR1 is MDHEN, CDR2 SYDVKM, per germline. The CDR3 runs to 15 residues. Trimming took 2 bases from V and 7 from J; bases not matched to a gene: 3. CDR3 coding DNA: TGTGCCAGCAGTTTACGGACAGGGGGCGTCGGGGAGCTGTTTTTT. Its protein is CASSLRTGGVGELFF.

In this sample, this clonotype turned up many times. The chain recombines TRBV10-1 with TRBJ2-1; unclear D gene. CDR1 is WNHNN, CDR2 SYGVQD, per germline (reference sequence). V gave up 5 bases and J gave up 7 bases, with 12 bases separating them. CDR3 length: 13 residues. The CDR3 coding sequence is TGCGCCAGCAGTTCCAGGAATCTGAATGAGCAGTTCTTC. This encodes CASSSRNLNEQFF.

This clonotype was detected a few times. The chain joins TRBV28 to TRBJ1-5; D is unclear. Germline CDR1 and CDR2: MDHEN and SYDVKM. The V gene lost 2 bases and the J gene lost 6 bases, with 11 bases spanning the gap. The CDR3 runs to 14 residues. This chain's CDR3 is CASSLRASRQPQHF. CDR3 coding DNA: TGTGCCAGCAGTTTACGTGCCTCCCGTCAGCCCCAGCATTTT.

This clonotype has ten or more counts. The chain joins TRBV27 to TRBJ1-2, with TRBD1 as a possible D gene (5 bases). Trimming took off 5 bases at V and 4 bases at J, with 17 bases between the two ends. This CDR3 has 15 residues. The germline V gene has CDR1 MNHEY and CDR2 SMNVEV (reference sequence). As DNA, the CDR3 is TGTGCCAGCAGTCTTACAGGAACCTTGGGCTATGGCTACACCTTC. Protein: CASSLTGTLGYGYTF.

This clonotype was recorded many times. This rearrangement joins TRBV20-1 to TRBJ2-1; 8 nucleotides align to TRBD2. From germline, CDR1 is DFQATT and CDR2 SNEGSKA (reference sequence). Trimming took 0 bases from V and 3 from J; bases not matched to a gene: 16. The CDR3 loop spans 19 amino acids. The CDR3, as DNA: TGCAGTGCTAGAGATCTCGCTAGCGGGCGCGGGGGCTACTACAATGAGCAGTTCTTC. It translates to CSARDLASGRGGYYNEQFF.

This clonotype has ten or more counts. This chain joins TRBV6-2 or TRBV6-3 and TRBJ2-2; TRBD1 agrees at 7 bases. V dropped 6 bases and J dropped 0; count of bases not matched to a gene: 7. CDR1 is MNHEY, CDR2 SVGEGT, per germline. CDR3 length: 16 residues. CDR3 region: CASSILGQTNTGELFF. The CDR3 coding sequence is TGTGCCAGCAGCATCCTGGGACAGACGAACACCGGGGAGCTGTTTTTT.

This chain joins TRBV3-1 and TRBJ2-7, with D unclear. The CDR3 runs to 15 residues. CDR1 is LGHDT, CDR2 YNNKEL, per germline (reference sequence). Trimming cost V 0 bases and J 5 bases, with 14 bases left between them. CDR3 region: CASSQEGKSLNEQYF. In DNA, the CDR3 is TGTGCCAGCAGCCAAGAAGGGAAGTCGTTGAACGAGCAGTACTTC.

This clonotype appeared a few times. The V gene is TRBV15, the J gene TRBJ2-4; 10 bases match TRBD1. J was trimmed by 9 bases and V by 2 bases; bases with no gene match: 7. This CDR3 comprises 15 residues. Germline values: CDR1 LNHNV, CDR2 YYDKDF (reference sequence). The CDR3 protein is CATSRPGTGDRIQYF. In DNA, the CDR3 is TGTGCCACCAGCAGACCTGGGACAGGGGATCGCATTCAGTACTTC.

The J gene is TRBJ2-1, the V gene TRBV7-2; TRBD1 might be the D (5 bases). There are 16 residues in the CDR3. Germline assignment: CDR1 SGHTA and CDR2 FQGNSA. The CDR3 sequence is CADTGDRPDSYNEQFF. The CDR3 DNA sequence: TGTGCTGATACAGGCGACCGCCCCGACTCCTACAATGAGCAGTTCTTC.

The sample holds many counts of this clonotype. V is TRBV28 and J is TRBJ2-3, with 9 bases fitting TRBD2. Trimming took 6 bases from V and 1 from J; bases not matched to a gene: 5. CDR1 is MDHEN, CDR2 SYDVKM, per germline. The CDR3 sequence is 15 residues long. The CDR3 here is CASSAASGGTDTQYF. The CDR3 nucleotides read TGTGCCAGCAGCGCGGCTAGCGGGGGCACAGATACGCAGTATTTT.

The rearrangement joins TRBV9 to TRBJ1-6; 9 nucleotides align to TRBD1. Germline CDR1 and CDR2: SGDLS and YYNGEE. The CDR3 is 15 residues long. J was trimmed by 9 bases and V by 0 bases; bases with no gene match: 4. CDR3: CASSVADRGASPLHF. CDR3 DNA sequence: TGTGCCAGCAGCGTAGCGGACAGGGGCGCTTCACCCCTCCACTTT.

At least ten counts were recorded for this clonotype. The chain is built from TRBV11-1 and TRBJ2-5, with D possibly matching TRBD2 (5 bases). Germline V gene lookup returns CDR1 SGHAT and CDR2 FQDESV (reference sequence). The ends were cut back, 7 bases at V and 5 bases at J, with 14 bases in the middle. There are 13 residues in the CDR3. The CDR3 is CASTPQSGETQYF. CDR3 nucleotide sequence: TGTGCCAGCACCCCTCAGTCGGGGGAGACCCAGTACTTC.

This clonotype was seen ten or more times. The chain uses TRBV3-1 and TRBJ1-2; D is ambiguous. The CDR3 spans 14 residues. V lost 1 base and J 3 bases, leaving 9 bases between the germline ends. The germline V gene encodes CDR1 LGHDT and CDR2 YNNKEL (reference sequence). CDR3 in amino acids: CASSQVGRDYGYTF. CDR3 nucleotide sequence: TGTGCCAGCAGCCAAGTAGGTCGAGACTATGGCTACACCTTC.

The rearrangement joins TRBV10-1 to TRBJ2-3; 7 nucleotides agree with TRBD2. Losses at the gene ends were 2 bases for V and 4 bases for J; bases not matched to a gene: 6. The CDR3 spans 15 residues. Germline CDR1 and CDR2: WNHNN and SYGVQD (reference sequence). In DNA, the CDR3 is TGCGCCAGCAGTGAGGCAGCGGGATCCCCAGATACGCAGTATTTT. Translating gives CASSEAAGSPDTQYF.

Ten or more counts support this clonotype. The chain joins TRBV12-3 or TRBV12-4 to TRBJ2-1, with TRBD2 matching 13 bases. The length of the CDR3 is 15 residues. Trimming removed 6 bases from V and 9 bases from J; junction bases left unmatched: 8. CDR3 sequence reads: CASSTGTSGILEQFF. The CDR3 region has the DNA TGTGCCAGCAGCACAGGGACTAGCGGGATTCTTGAGCAGTTCTTC.

This clonotype was seen at least ten times. The chain carries TRBV11-2 and TRBJ2-5; 9 bases are a match to TRBD1. Germline trimming cut 4 bases from V and 6 bases from J; bases unmatched to any gene: 3. The CDR3 has 13 residues. Germline V gives CDR1 SGHAT, CDR2 FQNNGV. This chain's CDR3 is CASSSGQGQTQYF. CDR3 DNA sequence: TGTGCCAGCAGCTCTGGACAGGGGCAGACCCAGTACTTC. The full variable domain, in which reference TRBV11-2 and TRBJ2-5 provide the parts outside the CDR3, is EAGVAQSPRYKIIEKRQSVAFWCNPISGHATLYWYQQILGQGPKLLIQFQNNGVVDDSQLPKDRFSAERLKGVDSTLKIQPAKLEDSAVYLCASSSGQGQTQYFGPGTRLLVL.

Many counts were recorded for this clonotype. The chain combines TRBV11-2 with TRBJ2-1, with 7 bases that match TRBD2. There are 15 residues in the CDR3. J gave up 0 bases and V 3 bases, and 2 bases lay outside the gene matches. Looked up from germline, CDR1 is SGHAT and CDR2 is FQNNGV. The CDR3 is CASSLSGNSYNEQFF. In nucleotides, the CDR3 is TGTGCCAGCAGCTTGAGCGGGAACTCCTACAATGAGCAGTTCTTC.

The chain couples TRBV20-1 to TRBJ2-1, with TRBD2 as a possible D gene (6 bases). V was pared by 3 bases and J by 7 bases, with 13 bases between. Per germline, CDR1 DFQATT and CDR2 SNEGSKA (reference sequence). The CDR3 has 13 amino acids. CDR3 residues: CSASRDWDNEQFF. The CDR3 nucleotides are TGCAGTGCTAGTAGGGACTGGGATAATGAGCAGTTCTTC.

This clonotype came up many times. The V gene is TRBV12-3 or TRBV12-4, the J gene TRBJ2-1, with 8 bases aligning to TRBD2. The V segment lost 2 bases and the J segment 12 bases; nucleotides outside the gene matches: 6. This CDR3 comprises 13 residues. CDR3 sequence: CASSLPFSGRQFF. Here the CDR3 DNA reads TGTGCCAGCAGTTTACCCTTCAGCGGGAGGCAGTTCTTC.

This clonotype was counted many times. The chain has TRBV19 and TRBJ2-7; TRBD2 matches at 13 bases. The germline gives CDR1 LNHDA, CDR2 SQIVND (reference sequence). The CDR3 is made up of 17 amino acids. J was trimmed by 2 bases and V by 2 bases; bases with no gene match: 6. Here the CDR3 DNA reads TGTGCCAGTAGTATACGACTAGCGGGAGGCACTACCTACGAGCAGTACTTC. Protein: CASSIRLAGGTTYEQYF.

This clonotype came up a few times. The chain combines TRBV29-1 with TRBJ2-7; TRBD1 aligns across 10 bases. The length of the CDR3 is 14 residues. V dropped 4 bases and J dropped 2; count of bases not matched to a gene: 5. Per the germline V gene, CDR1 is SQVTM and CDR2 is ANQGSEA. The CDR3 DNA is TGCAGCGTTGGGGGGACAGGGGTACCCTACGAGCAGTACTTC. Translating gives CSVGGTGVPYEQYF.

This clonotype came up many times. The chain employs TRBV6-1 and TRBJ1-1; D gene unclear. The CDR3 is 18 residues long. V lost 6 bases and J lost 2, with 25 bases in between. The germline gives CDR1 MNHNS, CDR2 SASEGT. For the CDR3, the DNA is TGTGCCAGCAGCCAAGACCTGAGGAGAACAAAAGGTAACACTGAAGCTTTCTTT. The encoded protein is CASSQDLRRTKGNTEAFF.